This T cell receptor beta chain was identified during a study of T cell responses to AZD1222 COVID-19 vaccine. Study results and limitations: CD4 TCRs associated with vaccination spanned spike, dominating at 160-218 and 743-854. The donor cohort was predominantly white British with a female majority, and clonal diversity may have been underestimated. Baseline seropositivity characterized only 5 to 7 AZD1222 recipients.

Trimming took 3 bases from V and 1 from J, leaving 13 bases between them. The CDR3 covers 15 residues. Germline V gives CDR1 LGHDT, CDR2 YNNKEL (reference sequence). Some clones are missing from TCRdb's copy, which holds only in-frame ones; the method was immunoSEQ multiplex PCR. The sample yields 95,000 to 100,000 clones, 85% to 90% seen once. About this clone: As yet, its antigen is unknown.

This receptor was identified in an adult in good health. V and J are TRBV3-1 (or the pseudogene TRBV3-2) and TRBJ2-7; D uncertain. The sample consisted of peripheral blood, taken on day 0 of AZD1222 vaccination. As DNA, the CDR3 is TGTGCCAGCAGCCACAATGGCAGTAGGTCCTACGAGCAGTACTTC. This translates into CASSHNGSRSYEQYF.